The clone carrying this T cell receptor (beta chain) was observed a single time. Preparation of the TCRbeta library was carried out with unique molecular identifiers. TCRdb analysed the PCR reads with MiXCR anew, one entry per CDR3 protein. The profile covers 450,000 to 600,000 distinct CDR3 sequences, with approximately 29% appearing a single time and 2% to 3% taken by the ten largest. This record belongs to a study of T-cell reconstitution after alpha-beta-depleted transplantation in children. Trimming removed 0 bases at V and 1 base at J, with 18 bases between. The CDR3 runs to 18 residues. From germline, CDR1 is SGHRS and CDR2 YFSETQ.

This specimen consisted of PBMCs from the stem cell graft donor, obtained from the stem cell graft. V and J are TRBV5-1 and TRBJ2-3, with D perhaps assigned TRBD1 or TRBD2 (5 bases each). This clonotype was obtained from a human donor who donated a stem cell graft to a child with aplastic anemia. The DNA for the CDR3 is TGCGCCAGCAGCTTGGCGGTCGCCGGGGCAGGACGCACAGATACGCAGTATTTT. Residues: CASSLAVAGAGRTDTQYF. The whole variable domain, remainder taken from reference TRBV5-1 and TRBJ2-3, is KAGVTQTPRYLIKTRGQQVTLSCSPISGHRSVSWYQQTPGQGLQFLFEYFSETQRNKGNFPGRFSGRQFSNSRSEMNVSTLELGDSALYLCASSLAVAGAGRTDTQYFGPGTRLTVL.